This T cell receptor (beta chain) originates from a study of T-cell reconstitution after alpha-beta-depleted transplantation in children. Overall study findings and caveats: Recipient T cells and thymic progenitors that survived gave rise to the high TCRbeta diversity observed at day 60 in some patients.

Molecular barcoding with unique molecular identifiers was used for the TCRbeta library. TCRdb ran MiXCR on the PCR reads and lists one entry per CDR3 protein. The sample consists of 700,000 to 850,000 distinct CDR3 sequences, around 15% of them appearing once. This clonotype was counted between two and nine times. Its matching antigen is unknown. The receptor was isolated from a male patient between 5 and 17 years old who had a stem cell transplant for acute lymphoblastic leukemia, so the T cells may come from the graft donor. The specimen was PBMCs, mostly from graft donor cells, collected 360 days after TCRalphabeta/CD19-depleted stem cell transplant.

The CDR3, as DNA: TGTGCCAGCAGCCCTGGGACAGGGGGAAAAGATACGCAGTATTTT. Translating gives CASSPGTGGKDTQYF. The chain has TRBV12-3 or TRBV12-4 and TRBJ2-3, with 11 bases lining up with TRBD1. This CDR3 is built from 15 residues. V lost 6 bases to trimming and J lost 5 bases; unmatched junction nucleotides: 7.